What follows are 5 T cell receptor beta chains derived from one specimen sequenced in a study of T cells in localized non-small cell lung cancer. TCRdb's copy holds only in-frame clones and misses some; the assay was immunoSEQ multiplex PCR. The sample holds tens of thousands of clones, 80% to 90% seen once. The source material was peripheral blood, sampled before any cancer treatment. These receptors were obtained from a male donor aged 60 or over with stage I lung adenocarcinoma.

The genes are TRBV18 and TRBJ2-7; 7 bases are shared with TRBD1. Germline CDR1 reads KGHSH; CDR2 reads LQKENI. The CDR3 runs to 16 residues. J gave up 3 bases and V 3 bases, and 11 bases lay outside the gene matches. CDR3 nucleotide sequence: TGTGCCAGCTCACCCCCCCCCAGGACAGGAGGCTACGAGCAGTACTTC. Translation: CASSPPPRTGGYEQYF. Variable domain in full (rest from reference TRBV18 and TRBJ2-7): NAGVMQNPRHLVRRRGQEARLRCSPMKGHSHVYWYRQLPEEGLKFMVYLQKENIIDESGMPKERFSAEFPKEGPSILRIQQVVRGDSAAYFCASSPPPRTGGYEQYFGPGTRLTVT.

V gene TRBV28 combines with J gene TRBJ2-7, with D tentatively TRBD2 (6 bases). V lost 5 bases and J 0 bases, leaving 11 bases between the germline ends. CDR3 length: 14 residues. Germline V lookup: CDR1 MDHEN, CDR2 SYDVKM. The CDR3 sequence: CASSTPGSSYEQYF. As DNA, the CDR3 is TGTGCCAGCAGTACCCCCGGGAGCTCCTACGAGCAGTACTTC.

The V call is TRBV18, the J call TRBJ1-1, with D unclear. The CDR3 is made up of 13 amino acids. V was shortened by 3 bases and J by 2 bases, with 7 bases between the two germline ends. Looked up from germline, CDR1 is KGHSH and CDR2 is LQKENI. In DNA, the CDR3 is TGTGCCAGCTCACCCTCTTTAAACACTGAAGCTTTCTTT. It yields the protein CASSPSLNTEAFF.

The V and J genes are TRBV5-1 and TRBJ2-3; D assignment may be TRBD1 or TRBD2 (5 bases each). V was pared by 0 bases and J by 2 bases, with 10 bases between. CDR3 length: 15 residues. Looked up from germline, CDR1 is SGHRS and CDR2 is YFSETQ. The CDR3 region is CASSLGDGNTDTQYF. The CDR3 region has the DNA TGCGCCAGCAGCTTGGGGGACGGTAACACAGATACGCAGTATTTT.

The genes are TRBV30 and TRBJ2-7, with a possible D match to TRBD1 (5 bases). Trimming cost V 1 base and J 3 bases, with 13 bases left between them. The germline V gene encodes CDR1 GTSNPN and CDR2 SVGIG (reference sequence). The CDR3 is 14 amino acids. CDR3: CAWSAVGQGYEQYF. The CDR3 DNA reads as TGTGCCTGGAGTGCCGTGGGTCAGGGCTACGAGCAGTACTTC.